A selection of T cell receptor beta chains follows, all from one sample in a study of beta chain features in type 1 diabetes. Sequencing was performed with immunoSEQ multiplex PCR; in TCRdb, only in-frame clones are kept and a portion is missing. The sample consists of fewer than 55,000 clones, roughly 39% of them appearing once. The sequenced sample was Tregs from blood. The receptors here all came from a man aged 25-40 years with type 1 diabetes. Both conserved end residues are part of each CDR3. D genes are given only for firm matches. Part of the rows lack a size; the others show once, few, many or a class for expanded clones.

TRBJ1-5,TRBV5-1,TRBD1,-,TGCGCCAGCAGCCCGACAGGGAACAATCAGCCCCAGCATTTT,CASSPTGNNQPQHF
TRBJ1-2,TRBV4-3,TRBD1,-,TGCGCCAGCAGCCTAATCACAGGGGTGGGTGGCTACACCTTC,CASSLITGVGGYTF
TRBJ2-1,TRBV5-1,TRBD2,few,TGCGCCAGCAGCCTAGACCTAGCGGACAATGAGCAGTTCTTC,CASSLDLADNEQFF
TRBJ2-4,TRBV5-4,TRBD2,-,TGTGCCAGCAACTTGAGGGACGGGAGGTCCAAAAACATTCAGTACTTC,CASNLRDGRSKNIQYF
TRBJ1-4,TRBV6-5,TRBD1,-,TGTGCCAGCATGAAAGGGGGCGCATTCTATGAAAAACTGTTTTTT,CASMKGGAFYEKLFF
TRBJ1-5,TRBV6-5,-,-,TGTGCCAGCAGTTACAACAGGGATCAGCCCCAGCATTTT,CASSYNRDQPQHF
TRBJ1-3,TRBV28,-,-,TGTGCCAGCAGGTCCCTCACCGGGGGTGGAAACACCATATATTTT,CASRSLTGGGNTIYF
TRBJ1-6,TRBV4-3,-,few,TGCGCCAGCAGCCGAGAGACTAAAAGGAAGGAAGGATCACCCCTCCACTTT,CASSRETKRKEGSPLHF
TRBJ1-2,TRBV7-3,-,few,TGTGCCAGCAGCCCAACGGGTGACTATGGCTACACCTTC,CASSPTGDYGYTF
TRBJ2-7,TRBV11-2,-,-,TGTGCCAGCAGCTTGACCCCTACAGGGTGGGAGCAGTACTTC,CASSLTPTGWEQYF
TRBJ2-3,TRBV7-9,-,-,TGTGCCAGCAGCTTAGAAGCAGGGCATACGCAGTATTTT,CASSLEAGHTQYF
TRBJ2-2,TRBV19,TRBD2,-,TGTGCCAGTAGTCCGAGCGGGAGCAGTACCGGGGAGCTGTTTTTT,CASSPSGSSTGELFF
TRBJ2-7,TRBV7-6,TRBD1,few,TGTGCCAGCAGCCAGGACAGGGAGCGTGAGCAGTACTTC,CASSQDREREQYF
TRBJ1-1,TRBV7-2,-,-,TGTGCCAGCAGGCGCAGCGGGGCGAACACTGAAGCTTTCTTT,CASRRSGANTEAFF
TRBJ2-1,TRBV18,TRBD1,-,TGTGCCAGCTCATCGACAGGGGGCTACAATGAGCAGTTCTTC,CASSSTGGYNEQFF
TRBJ2-7,TRBV6-6,TRBD1,-,TGTGCCAGCAGTGCCGGGACAGGGTCGAACGAGCAGTACTTC,CASSAGTGSNEQYF
TRBJ2-1,TRBV6-5,TRBD2,-,TGTGCCAGCAGTTCACGGACTAGCGCCAAGCAGTTCTTC,CASSSRTSAKQFF
TRBJ2-7,TRBV18,TRBD1,-,TGTGCCAGCTCACCGGGACAGGGGACTAGCGAGCAGTACTTC,CASSPGQGTSEQYF
TRBJ2-7,TRBV7-2,-,-,TGTGCCAGCAGCCCTTATTACGAGCAGTACTTC,CASSPYYEQYF
TRBJ2-5,TRBV29-1,TRBD1,few,TGCAGCGTTCGGCTGCCGACAGGGGACCAAGAGACCCAGTACTTC,CSVRLPTGDQETQYF
TRBJ1-1,TRBV19,-,-,TGTGCCAGTAGGAGTACCCAAATAGCTGAAGCTTTCTTT,CASRSTQIAEAFF
TRBJ2-7,TRBV9,-,few,TGTGCCAGCAGCGTAAGTTCGAAGCTCACCTACGAGCAGTACTTC,CASSVSSKLTYEQYF
TRBJ2-7,TRBV5-1,-,-,TGCGCCAGCAGCTTTGACGGGAGCGTCTCCTACGAGCAGTACTTC,CASSFDGSVSYEQYF
TRBJ2-7,TRBV5-5,TRBD1,few,TGTGCCAGCAGCTTCCGACAGGGGAACACCCACGAGCAGTACTTC,CASSFRQGNTHEQYF
TRBJ2-7,TRBV18,-,-,TGTGCCAGCTCCCTCCGGACTTCCTACGAGCAGTACTTC,CASSLRTSYEQYF
TRBJ2-3,TRBV18,TRBD2,-,TGTGCCAGCTCACCCAGGACTAGCGGCTACACAGATACGCAGTATTTT,CASSPRTSGYTDTQYF
TRBJ1-5,TRBV27,-,-,TGTGCCAGCAGTCCCCGCCGGGGTCACAATCAGCCCCAGCATTTT,CASSPRRGHNQPQHF
TRBJ2-1,TRBV14,TRBD1,few,TGTGCCAGCAGCCAGACAGGGATCAAACACAATGAGCAGTTCTTC,CASSQTGIKHNEQFF
TRBJ2-2,TRBV7-2,-,-,TGTGCCAGCCGCCCTAAGAGGGCCCCCGGGGAGCTGTTTTTT,CASRPKRAPGELFF
TRBJ2-3,TRBV29-1,-,-,TGCAGCGTTGCCCCCCTCGGAGGGACAGATACGCAGTATTTT,CSVAPLGGTDTQYF
TRBJ2-2,TRBV5-6,-,-,TGTGCCAGCAGGACGCGCGGGGGCTGGACCGGGGAGCTGTTTTTT,CASRTRGGWTGELFF
TRBJ1-1,TRBV10-3,-,many,TGTGCCATCAGACCCGCCCGGGGTGGGGACACTGAAGCTTTCTTT,CAIRPARGGDTEAFF
TRBJ2-7,TRBV7-2,-,-,TGTGCCAGCAGCCTCCAGGGGGGCCAATACGAGCAGTACTTC,CASSLQGGQYEQYF
TRBJ2-2,TRBV18,TRBD2,-,TGTGCCAGCTCACCTTTCAGCGGGAGAAATACCGGGGAGCTGTTTTTT,CASSPFSGRNTGELFF
TRBJ1-5,TRBV28,-,few,TGTGCCAGCAGTTTTAGTACCAATCAGCCCCAGCATTTT,CASSFSTNQPQHF
TRBJ2-2,TRBV2,TRBD2,-,TGTGCCAGCAGTGAAGCGCTTCGGGGGGTCGGGGAGCTGTTTTTT,CASSEALRGVGELFF
TRBJ2-1,TRBV11-2,-,-,TGTGCCAGCAGCTTACAGGCCAGCACCGAGCAGTTCTTC,CASSLQASTEQFF
TRBJ2-3,TRBV9,-,-,TGTGCCAGCAGCGCCGGCCGGGGCACAGATACGCAGTATTTT,CASSAGRGTDTQYF
TRBJ2-1,TRBV6-1,-,-,TGTGCCAGCAGTGAAAGGCCGGGAAAGTTCTTC,CASSERPGKFF
TRBJ2-5,TRBV5-6,TRBD2,-,TGTGCCAGCAGACCGCTAGCGGGAGAAGAGGGGGAGCAGTACTTC,CASRPLAGEEGEQYF
TRBJ2-1,TRBV7-9,-,-,TGTGCCAGCAGCCGATCCCGCGAATACAATGAGCAGTTCTTC,CASSRSREYNEQFF
TRBJ1-1,TRBV7-9,-,-,TGTGCCAGCAGCTTAGTGGGGGGATCCACTGAAGCTTTCTTT,CASSLVGGSTEAFF
TRBJ2-7,TRBV5-1,-,-,TGCGCCAGCCGCAGGGATATCTACGAGCAGTACTTC,CASRRDIYEQYF
TRBJ2-1,TRBV10-2,TRBD2,few,TGCGCCAGCAGTGGGGCCCCACTCAGCGGGACTGAGCAGTTCTTC,CASSGAPLSGTEQFF
TRBJ1-1,TRBV7-9,TRBD1,-,TGTGCCAGCAGCTCGACCCCAGGGACAGGGAGGGGGTACACTGAAGCTTTCTTT,CASSSTPGTGRGYTEAFF
TRBJ2-2,TRBV4-2,TRBD2,-,TGTGCCAGCAGCCAACGGACTAGCGGTAACACCGGGGAGCTGTTTTTT,CASSQRTSGNTGELFF
TRBJ2-7,TRBV5-5,-,-,TGTGCCAGCGGCGGGACTGGCTCCTACGAGCAGTACTTC,CASGGTGSYEQYF
TRBJ1-5,TRBV6-1,-,-,TGTGCCAGCGGGCCAGGTTACAATCAGCCCCAGCATTTT,CASGPGYNQPQHF
TRBJ2-1,TRBV15,TRBD2,-,TGTGCCACCAGCAGAGCCGAGGGACTAGCGGCCTACAATGAGCAGTTCTTC,CATSRAEGLAAYNEQFF
TRBJ2-3,TRBV7-2,TRBD2,many,TGTGCCAGCAGCCCCCCCGATCGACGGGGGGGAGATACGCAGTATTTT,CASSPPDRRGGDTQYF
TRBJ1-2,TRBV29-1,TRBD1,few,TGCAGCGTTGGGGACAGGGAGAACTATGGCTACACCTTC,CSVGDRENYGYTF
TRBJ1-1,TRBV5-1,-,few,TGCGCCAGCAGAAGGGGTCTAGGGATTACTGAAGCTTTCTTT,CASRRGLGITEAFF
TRBJ2-5,TRBV6-1,-,-,TGTGCCAGCAGTTTCAGGTTCGCGGAGACCCAGTACTTC,CASSFRFAETQYF